The 26 T cell receptor beta chains presented below share a single source sample, sequenced in a study of naive and memory T cell subsets. Both TRBC1 and TRBC2 were covered by a beta constant-region primer of two equimolar oligonucleotides. Four rounds of PCR amplified the ligated cDNA using nested alpha and beta constant-region primers plus SP2. MiXCR was run by TCRdb on the UMI-ligation and nested PCR reads, yielding one entry per CDR3 protein. The sample yields approximately 150,000 distinct CDR3 sequences, approximately 24% seen once. Study observations and caveats: Especially in CD8 cells, naive repertoires contained a few larger clonotypes, possibly CD45RA-re-expressing memory cells.

What these receptors recognize is not known. The sample consisted of naive CD4+ T cells from blood. The receptor set was obtained from a human donor in good health.

J is TRBJ1-5 and V is TRBV5-8; D is ambiguous. The CDR3 spans 12 residues. Trimming stripped 7 bases from V and 0 bases from J, with 5 bases between. CDR1 is SGHTS, CDR2 YDEGEE, per germline. The CDR3 loop reads CASGYSNQPQHF. CDR3 coding DNA: TGTGCCAGCGGATATAGCAATCAGCCCCAGCATTTT.

The chain has TRBV5-1 and TRBJ1-1, with 9 bases that match TRBD1. V dropped 0 bases and J dropped 5; count of bases not matched to a gene: 11. In germline, CDR1 is SGHRS, CDR2 YFSETQ. This CDR3 spans 17 amino acids. The CDR3 coding sequence is TGCGCCAGCAGCTTGGATGGGACAGGGCTATTGTTTACTGAAGCTTTCTTT. Its protein is CASSLDGTGLLFTEAFF.

This clonotype was seen at least ten times. The V and J genes are TRBV30 and TRBJ2-3, with D unresolved. Deletions cut 0 bases from V and 4 bases from J, with 8 bases between. Germline CDR1 reads GTSNPN; CDR2 reads SVGIG (reference sequence). The CDR3 is 13 amino acids. The CDR3 region has the DNA TGTGCCTGGAGTGTAAAGCCGGCAGATACGCAGTATTTT. Protein sequence: CAWSVKPADTQYF.

The J gene is TRBJ2-1, the V gene TRBV7-3; D is unresolved. This CDR3 comprises 15 residues. The V end was cut by 4 bases, the J end by 0 bases, with 10 bases between. Germline loops: CDR1 SGHTA, CDR2 FQGTGA. This chain's CDR3 is CASSSTRLSYNEQFF. The DNA of the CDR3 is TGTGCCAGCAGCTCGACAAGGCTCTCCTACAATGAGCAGTTCTTC. The full variable domain, rest sourced from reference TRBV7-3 and TRBJ2-1, is GAGVSQTPSNKVTEKGKYVELRCDPISGHTALYWYRQSLGQGPEFLIYFQGTGAADDSGLPNDRFFAVRPEGSVSTLKIQRTERGDSAVYLCASSSTRLSYNEQFFGPGTRLTVL.

This clonotype was found a few times. This chain links TRBV7-9 with TRBJ2-3; 7 nucleotides align to TRBD2. The CDR3 is made up of 14 amino acids. V lost 5 bases to trimming and J lost 4 bases; unmatched junction nucleotides: 6. Germline CDR1 and CDR2: SEHNR and FQNEAQ (reference sequence). CDR3 sequence reads: CASSGGRASDTQYF. CDR3 in DNA: TGTGCCAGCAGCGGAGGGAGGGCGTCAGATACGCAGTATTTT.

This clonotype was seen a handful of times. The rearrangement uses TRBV28 and TRBJ1-1; D unclear. Trimming left V 7 bases short and J 0 bases short, with 15 bases between. The CDR3 is 15 amino acids. Germline V gene sequence: CDR1 MDHEN, CDR2 SYDVKM. Here the CDR3 reads CASIGEDYMNTEAFF. In DNA form, the CDR3 reads TGTGCCAGCATAGGTGAAGACTACATGAACACTGAAGCTTTCTTT.

This clonotype was seen a few times. The rearrangement links TRBV9 to TRBJ2-7; possible D gene TRBD1, 5 bases. Per the germline V gene, CDR1 is SGDLS and CDR2 is YYNGEE. V lost 0 bases and J lost 2, with 12 bases in between. The CDR3 is 15 amino acids. CDR3 in DNA: TGTGCCAGCAGCGTAGGGCACAGGATGGCCTACGAGCAGTACTTC. It specifies CASSVGHRMAYEQYF.

This clonotype was counted between two and nine times. V and J are TRBV27 and TRBJ1-5; D not resolved. Trimming removed 0 bases at V and 3 bases at J, with 9 bases between. Germline CDR1 and CDR2: MNHEY and SMNVEV (reference sequence). This CDR3 comprises 15 residues. CDR3 coding DNA: TGTGCCAGCAGTTTATCGAGGGAGCTCAATCAGCCCCAGCATTTT. It translates to CASSLSRELNQPQHF.

The V gene is TRBV12-5, the J gene TRBJ2-3; TRBD2 aligns across 14 bases. Germline trimming cut 6 bases from V and 4 bases from J; bases unmatched to any gene: 6. The CDR3 loop spans 16 amino acids. The germline gives CDR1 LGHNT, CDR2 FRNRAP. The CDR3 nucleotides are TGTGCTAGTGGCACGGGACTAGCGGGAGTGGCAGATACGCAGTATTTT. This sequence encodes CASGTGLAGVADTQYF.

V gene TRBV2 combines with J gene TRBJ2-3, with TRBD1 as a possible D gene (6 bases). Germline V gene sequence: CDR1 SNHLY, CDR2 FYNNEI. The CDR3 consists of 12 residues. The V end was cut by 4 bases, the J end by 5 bases, with 7 bases between. In DNA form, the CDR3 reads TGTGCCAGCAGTGTAGGGGGAGATACGCAGTATTTT. Protein product: CASSVGGDTQYF. Complete variable domain (other parts from reference TRBV2 and TRBJ2-3): EPEVTQTPSHQVTQMGQEVILRCVPISNHLYFYWYRQILGQKVEFLVSFYNNEISEKSEIFDDQFSVERPDGSNFTLKIRSTKLEDSAMYFCASSVGGDTQYFGPGTRLTVL.

The V gene is TRBV28, the J gene TRBJ2-7; either TRBD1 or TRBD2 may fit D (5 bases each). This CDR3 spans 15 amino acids. With 7 bases removed from V and 0 bases from J, the gap between germline ends came to 16 bases. In germline, CDR1 is MDHEN, CDR2 SYDVKM. CDR3 protein: CASTPPGPISYEQYF. Written as DNA, the CDR3 is TGTGCCAGCACCCCGCCGGGACCGATCTCCTACGAGCAGTACTTC.

V usage is TRBV6-2 or TRBV6-3 and J usage is TRBJ1-5; D unclear. Germline-derived CDR1 and CDR2 are MNHEY and SVGEGT. This CDR3 spans 15 amino acids. V lost 0 bases and J 4 bases, leaving 10 bases between the germline ends. CDR3 in amino acids: CASSYSRIRNQPQHF. The CDR3 DNA reads TGTGCCAGCAGTTACTCGAGGATCAGGAATCAGCCCCAGCATTTT.

This clonotype was counted at least ten times. The junction differs from germline at one of its ends, possibly a read error. The chain's CDR3 is CASSLGADTQYF. CDR3 coding DNA: TGTGCCAGCAGCCTGGGGGCAGATACGCAGTATTTT. The rearrangement links TRBV5-1 to TRBJ2-3; D is possibly TRBD1 or TRBD2 (5 bases each). This CDR3 has 12 amino acids. Germline lookup yields CDR1 SGHRS and CDR2 YFSETQ.

This clonotype was counted a few times. The V and J genes are TRBV7-9 and TRBJ2-3; 9 bases align to TRBD2. Germline-derived CDR1 and CDR2 are SEHNR and FQNEAQ (reference sequence). The V gene end was trimmed by 5 bases and the J gene end by 3 bases; junction bases not matched to a gene: 6. The CDR3 runs 15 residues. The CDR3 region has the DNA TGTGCCAGCAGCAGATGGACTAGCGAGACAGATACGCAGTATTTT. It encodes CASSRWTSETDTQYF.

This clonotype was seen more than once but under ten times. This chain uses TRBV6-6 with TRBJ2-3; D unresolved. The V gene's germline CDR1 is MNHNY and CDR2 SVGAGI (reference sequence). The CDR3 contains 15 residues. V was shortened by 0 bases and J by 0 bases, with 7 bases between the two germline ends. The CDR3 DNA sequence: TGTGCCAGCAGTTACTCTCGCGGAAGCACAGATACGCAGTATTTT. It encodes CASSYSRGSTDTQYF.

This clonotype was observed a handful of times. V usage is TRBV28 and J usage is TRBJ2-7; 11 bases align to TRBD2. CDR1 is MDHEN and CDR2 is SYDVKM in the germline V gene. The CDR3 sequence is 13 residues long. V dropped 10 bases and J dropped 4; count of bases not matched to a gene: 6. CDR3 bases: TGTGCCACCGTGACTAGCGGGGCATACGAGCAGTACTTC. It is translated as CATVTSGAYEQYF.

This clonotype appeared many times. This chain links TRBV29-1 with TRBJ2-1, with 13 bases that match TRBD2. V shed 6 bases and J 0 bases; nucleotides not matched to a gene: 8. The CDR3 has 17 residues. CDR1 is SQVTM, CDR2 ANQGSEA, per germline. CDR3 bases: TGCAGCGTGGCCCCTCGGACTAGCGGGAGCTCCTACAATGAGCAGTTCTTC. This sequence encodes CSVAPRTSGSSYNEQFF.

This clonotype was observed at least ten times. V and J are TRBV29-1 and TRBJ2-7; 7 bases fit TRBD1. The CDR3 covers 12 residues. V lost 6 bases and J lost 2; bases outside the gene matches: 4. Per the germline V gene, CDR1 is SQVTM and CDR2 is ANQGSEA. The CDR3 spells CSVKDRPYEQYF. The CDR3 DNA reads as TGCAGCGTCAAGGACAGGCCCTACGAGCAGTACTTC.

The rearrangement links TRBV20-1 to TRBJ2-7, with D perhaps TRBD1 or TRBD2 (5 bases each). Trimming pared 3 bases from V and 2 bases from J, leaving 8 bases between. The CDR3 length is 12 residues. Germline-derived CDR1 and CDR2 are DFQATT and SNEGSKA (reference sequence). CDR3 amino acids: CSARRGTYEQYF. As DNA, the CDR3 is TGCAGTGCTAGGAGGGGTACCTACGAGCAGTACTTC.

The chain is built from TRBV27 and TRBJ2-1; 13 bases agree with TRBD2. V lost 0 bases and J lost 7; bases outside the gene matches: 9. This CDR3 is 18 amino acids long. The V gene's germline CDR1 is MNHEY and CDR2 SMNVEV (reference sequence). The CDR3, as DNA: TGTGCCAGCAGTTTATCCCGGACTAGCGGGAGTCGAGGTAATGAGCAGTTCTTC. Translation: CASSLSRTSGSRGNEQFF.

This clonotype was counted only a few times. The CDR3 reads CASSLYNSPLHF. The DNA of the CDR3 is TGTGCCAGCAGCCTTTATAATTCACCCCTCCACTTT. The chain joins TRBV7-2 to TRBJ1-6; D unresolved. The CDR3 extends over 12 amino acids. The germline V and J ends were trimmed by 5 bases and 4 bases, with 3 bases remaining between them. Germline V lookup: CDR1 SGHTA, CDR2 FQGNSA.

This clonotype was detected a few times. V is TRBV28 and J is TRBJ2-6, with 11 bases identical to TRBD1. Germline lookup yields CDR1 MDHEN and CDR2 SYDVKM. The CDR3 length is 23 residues. V lost 2 bases and J lost 0; bases outside the gene matches: 18. The CDR3 DNA is TGTGCCAGCAGTTTAATTGGGGGGCCCTGGGACAGGGGGTTGAGCTCTGGGGCCAACGTCCTGACTTTC. Translating it yields CASSLIGGPWDRGLSSGANVLTF.

V and J are TRBV29-1 and TRBJ1-2; a possible D gene is TRBD1 (5 bases). The ends were cut back, 4 bases at V and 4 bases at J, with 10 bases in the middle. Germline V gene data show CDR1 as SQVTM and CDR2 as ANQGSEA. The CDR3 extends over 12 amino acids. The chain's CDR3 is CSVVAGLYGYTF. CDR3 nucleotides: TGCAGCGTTGTGGCAGGGCTCTATGGCTACACCTTC.

This chain uses TRBV10-3 with TRBJ1-1; weak D call: TRBD1 (5 bases). Per the germline V gene, CDR1 is ENHRY and CDR2 is SYGVKD. Between the trimmed V and J ends, which lost 4 bases and 7 bases, there was a span of 16 bases. The CDR3 spans 14 residues. CDR3 coding DNA: TGTGCCATCAGTGTGACCCCGATAAGGGGTGAAGCTTTCTTT. Translation gives CAISVTPIRGEAFF.

This clonotype occurred many times. This sequence joins TRBV28 and TRBJ2-3; D unresolved. The CDR3 runs to 14 residues. Germline loops: CDR1 MDHEN, CDR2 SYDVKM. Trimming took 1 base from V and 5 from J, leaving 10 bases between them. In nucleotides, the CDR3 is TGTGCCAGCAGTTTATTGTTTGGTGGAGATACGCAGTATTTT. This translates into CASSLLFGGDTQYF. Variable domain in full (rest from reference TRBV28 and TRBJ2-3): DVKVTQSSRYLVKRTGEKVFLECVQDMDHENMFWYRQDPGLGLRLIYFSYDVKMKEKGDIPEGYSVSREKKERFSLILESASTNQTSMYLCASSLLFGGDTQYFGPGTRLTVL.

This clonotype was picked up many times. The V gene is TRBV19, the J gene TRBJ2-1; 10 nucleotides agree with TRBD2. Trimming at V came to 3 bases and at J to 8 bases, leaving 10 bases not matched to a gene. Germline-derived CDR1 and CDR2 are LNHDA and SQIVND (reference sequence). The CDR3 extends over 16 amino acids. The CDR3: CASSIAWASGSDEQFF. CDR3 nucleotide sequence: TGTGCCAGTAGTATTGCCTGGGCTAGCGGGAGTGATGAGCAGTTCTTC.